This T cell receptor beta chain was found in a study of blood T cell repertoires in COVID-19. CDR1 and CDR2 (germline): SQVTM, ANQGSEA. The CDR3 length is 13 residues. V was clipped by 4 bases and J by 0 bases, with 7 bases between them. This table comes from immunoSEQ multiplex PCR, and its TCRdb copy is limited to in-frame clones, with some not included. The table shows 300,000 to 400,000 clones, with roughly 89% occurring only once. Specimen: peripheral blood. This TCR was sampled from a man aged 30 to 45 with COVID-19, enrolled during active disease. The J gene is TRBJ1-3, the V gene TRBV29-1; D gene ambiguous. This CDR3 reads CSVGEHSGNTIYF. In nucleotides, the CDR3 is TGCAGCGTTGGGGAGCACTCTGGAAACACCATATATTTT.